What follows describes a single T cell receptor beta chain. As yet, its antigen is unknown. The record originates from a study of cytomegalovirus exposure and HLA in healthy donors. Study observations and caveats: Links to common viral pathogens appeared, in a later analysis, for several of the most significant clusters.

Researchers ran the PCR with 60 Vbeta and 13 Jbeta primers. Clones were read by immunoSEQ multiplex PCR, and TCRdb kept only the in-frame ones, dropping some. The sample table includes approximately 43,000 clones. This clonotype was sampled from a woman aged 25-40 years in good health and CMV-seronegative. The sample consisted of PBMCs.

The CDR3 loop is CASSLTGGSYEQYF. The CDR3 region has the DNA TGTGCCAGCAGCTTAACAGGGGGCTCCTACGAGCAGTACTTC. The V call is TRBV7-3, the J call TRBJ2-7, with D tentatively TRBD1 (6 bases). The CDR3 contains 14 residues. Trimming cost V 0 bases and J 0 bases, with 6 bases left between them. Germline V gene sequence: CDR1 SGHTA, CDR2 FQGTGA. Using reference TRBV7-3 and TRBJ2-7 for the parts outside the CDR3, the full variable domain is GAGVSQTPSNKVTEKGKYVELRCDPISGHTALYWYRQSLGQGPEFLIYFQGTGAADDSGLPNDRFFAVRPEGSVSTLKIQRTERGDSAVYLCASSLTGGSYEQYFGPGTRLTVT.